This record concerns one T cell receptor (beta chain) sequence. This sample was taken from a study of blood T cell repertoires in COVID-19. Produced via immunoSEQ multiplex PCR; TCRdb's table is partial and in-frame only. The sample records 45,000 to 50,000 clones, approximately 85% being singletons. The sequencing input was peripheral blood. This TCR was recovered from a woman over 75 with COVID-19, enrolled during active disease.

The CDR3 nucleotides are TGTGCCAGCAGCCCTCAGGTGGGCTACACCTTC. Translating gives CASSPQVGYTF. V usage is TRBV28 and J usage is TRBJ1-2, with no clear D. CDR3 length: 11 amino acids. From germline, CDR1 is MDHEN and CDR2 SYDVKM. V was clipped by 6 bases and J by 8 bases, with 10 bases between them.